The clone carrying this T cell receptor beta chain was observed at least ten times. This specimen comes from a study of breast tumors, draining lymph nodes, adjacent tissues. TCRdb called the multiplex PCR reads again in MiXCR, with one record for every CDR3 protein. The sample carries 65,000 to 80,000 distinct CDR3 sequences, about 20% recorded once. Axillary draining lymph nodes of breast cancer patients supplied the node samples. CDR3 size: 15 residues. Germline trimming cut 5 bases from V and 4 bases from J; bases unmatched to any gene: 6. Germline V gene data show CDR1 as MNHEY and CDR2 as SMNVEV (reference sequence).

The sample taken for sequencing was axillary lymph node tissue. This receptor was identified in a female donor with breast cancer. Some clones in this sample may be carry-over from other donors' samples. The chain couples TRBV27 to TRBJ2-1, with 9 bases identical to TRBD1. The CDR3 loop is CASSPGTGWYNEQFF. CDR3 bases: TGTGCCAGCAGTCCCGGGACAGGGTGGTACAATGAGCAGTTCTTC.